A selection of T cell receptor beta chains follows, all from one sample in a study of T-cell memory formation after mild COVID-19. From the 5' RACE reads, TCRdb called clonotypes with MiXCR, one entry per CDR3 protein. Among about 350,000 distinct CDR3 sequences, 20% were seen once, and the ten largest hold about 21%. The material sequenced was PBMCs or a T cell subset sorted from them (not recorded which). Receptors originate from a man younger than 35 who had mild COVID-19 (a few samples of this study predate the infection). Cell type and time point are not known. The CDR3 runs from the conserved cysteine through the conserved F or W. A D gene is named only where the DNA matches it firmly. Not all rows give a size; the values are once, few, many and, for expanded clones, a class.

clone_size d_call j_call v_call cdr3_aa cdr3_nt
few . TRBJ2-7 TRBV7-2 CASSPRTVGGWYF TGTGCCAGCAGCCCCCGGACAGTTGGGGGGTGGTACTTC
many . TRBJ1-2 TRBV7-9 CASSPTSGAQGYTF TGTGCCAGCAGCCCGACTTCAGGGGCACAAGGCTACACCTTC
. TRBD2 TRBJ2-1 TRBV6-6 CASSYSLRRLAGGEQFF TGTGCCAGCAGTTACTCCCTAAGGCGACTAGCGGGGGGAGAGCAGTTCTTC
few TRBD2 TRBJ2-5 TRBV2 CASSEGLAGVWETQYF TGTGCCAGCAGTGAGGGACTAGCGGGGGTTTGGGAGACCCAGTACTTC
. . TRBJ1-2 TRBV5-1 CASSFRDLGNYGYTF TGCGCCAGCAGCTTTCGGGATCTGGGTAACTATGGCTACACCTTC
few . TRBJ1-1 TRBV3-1 CASSPRAHRAEAFF TGTGCCAGCAGCCCCAGGGCCCACCGAGCTGAAGCTTTCTTT
. . TRBJ2-5 TRBV2 CASSEIRETQYF TGTGCCAGCAGTGAGATTCGAGAGACCCAGTACTTC
many . TRBJ1-2 TRBV7-9 CASSPENYGYTF TGTGCCAGCAGCCCGGAGAACTATGGCTACACCTTC
. . TRBJ2-3 TRBV7-2 CASSLGVRETGTQYF TGTGCCAGCAGCTTAGGTGTCAGGGAAACGGGTACGCAGTATTTT
. . TRBJ2-3 TRBV9 CASSVGNTPGRDTQYF TGTGCCAGCAGCGTAGGGAATACCCCGGGGCGCGATACGCAGTATTTT
few . TRBJ2-4 TRBV7-9 CASSFVASLAKNIQYF TGTGCCAGCAGCTTCGTGGCGTCTTTAGCCAAAAACATTCAGTACTTC
few . TRBJ1-2 TRBV12-3/TRBV12-4 CASTYEGSYGYTF TGTGCCAGCACCTACGAGGGTTCCTATGGCTACACCTTC
few . TRBJ2-3 TRBV5-1 CASSLTGQPTDTQYF TGCGCCAGCAGCTTAACGGGCCAGCCCACAGATACGCAGTATTTT
few TRBD1 TRBJ2-5 TRBV30 CAWSRQGARETQYF TGTGCCTGGAGTAGGCAGGGGGCTCGAGAGACCCAGTACTTC
. TRBD2 TRBJ2-1 TRBV10-3 CAISEGGGEQFF TGTGCCATCAGTGAGGGGGGGGGTGAGCAGTTCTTC
many TRBD2 TRBJ2-1 TRBV6-4 CASSGLAGNNEQFF TGTGCCAGCAGTGGACTAGCGGGTAACAATGAGCAGTTCTTC
few TRBD1 TRBJ1-6 TRBV7-2 CASSLGDRGSNSPLHF TGTGCCAGCAGCTTAGGGGACAGGGGGTCGAATTCACCCCTCCACTTT
. . TRBJ1-1 TRBV7-6 CASSLIDLSLGNTEAFF TGTGCCAGCAGCTTAATAGACCTCTCCTTGGGGAACACTGAAGCTTTCTTT
few . TRBJ2-3 TRBV12-3/TRBV12-4 CASNRPGRTDTQYF TGTGCCAGCAATCGTCCAGGCCGCACAGATACGCAGTATTTT
many TRBD1 TRBJ2-6 TRBV4-3 CASSQGQGVGANVLTF TGCGCCAGCAGCCAAGGACAGGGGGTTGGGGCCAACGTCCTGACTTTC
. . TRBJ1-6 TRBV5-1 CASRGGSGESSPLHF TGCGCCAGCAGAGGGGGGTCGGGAGAATCATCACCCCTCCACTTT
many TRBD2 TRBJ2-3 TRBV2 CASITSGGYTQYF TGTGCCAGCATTACTAGCGGGGGCTATACGCAGTATTTT
. . TRBJ1-3 TRBV27 CASSRTHPYSGNTIYF TGTGCCAGCAGCCGCACTCACCCGTACTCTGGAAACACCATATATTTT
few . TRBJ2-5 TRBV29-1 CSVENRLETQYF TGCAGCGTTGAGAATAGGCTAGAGACCCAGTACTTC
. TRBD1 TRBJ2-5 TRBV24-1 CASPRSGQASIETQYF TGTGCCTCCCCGAGGTCTGGACAGGCGAGTATTGAGACCCAGTACTTC
few TRBD1 TRBJ2-3 TRBV11-2 CASRAPGQGPDTQYF TGTGCCAGCAGGGCCCCGGGACAGGGTCCAGATACGCAGTATTTT
. TRBD1 TRBJ2-7 TRBV6-5 CASSSTGVRYEQYF TGTGCCAGCAGTTCTACAGGGGTCAGGTACGAGCAGTACTTC
. . TRBJ2-7 TRBV7-8 CASSLSGSSEQYF TGTGCCAGCAGCTTGTCGGGGAGTAGCGAGCAGTACTTC
. . TRBJ1-1 TRBV5-1 CASSFPGPGTEAFF TGCGCCAGCAGCTTCCCAGGGCCCGGCACTGAAGCTTTCTTT